These 8 T cell receptor beta chains were all obtained from the same sample, sequenced in a study of OX40 agonist ivuxolimab in advanced cancers. Assay: immunoSEQ multiplex PCR; the TCRdb copy retains only in-frame clones and omits some. The data show about 78,000 clones, with around 94% seen just once and 2.5% to 3% held by the top ten. The sample here was CD4+ or CD8+ T cells sorted from blood, taken in a trial of the OX40 agonist ivuxolimab. The receptors originated from an adult with an advanced solid tumor such as melanoma, head and neck, liver or kidney cancer.

The chain is built from TRBV4-1 and TRBJ2-1; TRBD2 agrees at 10 bases. CDR3 length: 20 amino acids. Germline loops: CDR1 MGHRA, CDR2 YSYEKL. Trimming removed 3 bases from V and 2 bases from J; junction bases left unmatched: 16. CDR3 amino acids: CASSHFGKRGGPPPYNEQFF. CDR3 bases: TGCGCCAGCAGCCATTTTGGAAAGCGGGGGGGGCCGCCCCCCTACAATGAGCAGTTCTTC.

V usage is TRBV6-6 and J usage is TRBJ2-2; D might be TRBD2 (6 bases). The CDR3 spans 15 residues. V gave up 7 bases and J gave up 8 bases, with 20 bases separating them. Germline CDR1 and CDR2: MNHNY and SVGAGI (reference sequence). The CDR3 spells CASTNRDSAGGELFF. The DNA of the CDR3 is TGTGCCAGCACCAACCGGGACTCCGCTGGGGGGGAGCTGTTTTTT.

The V gene is TRBV19, the J gene TRBJ1-1; TRBD1 aligns across 9 bases. Germline CDR1 reads LNHDA; CDR2 reads SQIVND (reference sequence). The trim removed 3 bases at V and 3 bases at J, leaving 11 bases unmatched. The CDR3 sequence is 17 residues long. In DNA form, the CDR3 reads TGTGCCAGTAGTATGTCAGTACAGGGGGCAACTTACACTGAAGCTTTCTTT. It yields the protein CASSMSVQGATYTEAFF.

The chain uses TRBV4-1 and TRBJ2-3; D is unclear. V gave up 1 base and J gave up 7 bases, with 15 bases separating them. This CDR3 spans 15 amino acids. CDR1 MGHRA and CDR2 YSYEKL come from the germline V gene. CDR3 DNA: TGCGCCAGCAGCCAAGGCTCCCCTCGGTCCCATACGCAGTATTTT. This sequence encodes CASSQGSPRSHTQYF.

J is TRBJ2-5 and V is TRBV20-1; no reliable D call. V was shortened by 3 bases and J by 2 bases, with 4 bases between the two germline ends. Germline V lookup: CDR1 DFQATT, CDR2 SNEGSKA (reference sequence). The CDR3 spans 11 residues. Here the CDR3 DNA reads TGCAGTGCTAGGTTACAAGAGACCCAGTACTTC. This gives the protein CSARLQETQYF.

The DNA of the CDR3 is TGTGCCATCAGTCCACTAGCGGGAGGGCCGAACACCGGGGAGCTGTTTTTT. This encodes CAISPLAGGPNTGELFF. This sequence joins TRBV10-3 and TRBJ2-2; 13 bases map to TRBD2. The CDR3 contains 17 residues. The germline CDR1 and CDR2 sequences are ENHRY and SYGVKD. The ends lost 5 bases at V and 0 bases at J; junction bases unmatched: 3.

This clone showed up just once. The chain couples TRBV7-2 to TRBJ2-1; D gene uncertain. Trimming took 7 bases from V and 5 from J, leaving 12 bases between them. CDR3 size: 13 residues. Germline lookup yields CDR1 SGHTA and CDR2 FQGNSA. DNA of the CDR3: TGTGCCAGCACTTCAAGACGAGACAATGAGCAGTTCTTC. Protein sequence: CASTSRRDNEQFF.

The J gene is TRBJ1-2, the V gene TRBV28; D not resolved. V was clipped by 2 bases and J by 1 base, with 14 bases between them. Germline CDR1 MDHEN, CDR2 SYDVKM. The CDR3 covers 16 residues. The CDR3 DNA sequence: TGTGCCAGCAGTTTAATAACGGCCCACTTTAACTATGGCTACACCTTC. It specifies CASSLITAHFNYGYTF.